Below are 31 T cell receptor beta chains sequenced from a single sample in a study of graft-versus-host responses after intestinal transplantation. The protocol was immunoSEQ multiplex PCR, while the TCRdb copy is restricted to in-frame clones and leaves out a portion. In the table there are under 100,000 clones, 90% to 95% of which are singletons. These receptors' targets are unknown. The sequencing used unstimulated CD8+ T cells sorted from spleen or lymph node cells, collected before transplant. All receptors come from a human donor who was the organ donor for an intestinal transplant.

J is TRBJ1-5 and V is TRBV7-6; TRBD1 is a possible D gene (6 bases). Looked up from germline, CDR1 is SGHVS and CDR2 is FNYEAQ. Trimming removed 5 bases at V and 7 bases at J, with 12 bases between. The CDR3 totals 13 residues. The CDR3 here is CASSLGTNQPQHF. DNA for the CDR3: TGTGCCAGCAGCCTCGGGACAAACCAGCCCCAGCATTTT.

This clone was observed a single time. The rearrangement uses TRBV7-2 and TRBJ1-2, with 7 bases identical to TRBD1. V was pared by 4 bases and J by 0 bases, with 5 bases of the junction left unmatched. The germline V gene has CDR1 SGHTA and CDR2 FQGNSA. The CDR3 loop spans 15 amino acids. CDR3 in DNA: TGTGCCAGCAGCTCCCGGGACAGTGCTAACTATGGCTACACCTTC. Translating gives CASSSRDSANYGYTF.

The rearrangement links TRBV11-2 to TRBJ2-1; a possible D gene is TRBD2 (5 bases). The CDR3 consists of 13 residues. V was shortened by 3 bases and J by 7 bases, with 10 bases between the two germline ends. The germline gives CDR1 SGHAT, CDR2 FQNNGV. CDR3 sequence: CASSFFRGNEQFF. The CDR3 bases are TGTGCCAGCAGCTTTTTTCGAGGGAATGAGCAGTTCTTC.

This clone was seen just once. This rearrangement joins TRBV19 to TRBJ2-1; D may be TRBD1 (6 bases). Germline lookup yields CDR1 LNHDA and CDR2 SQIVND (reference sequence). CDR3 length equals 13 residues. The V end lost 3 bases, the J end lost 6 bases, and 9 bases lay between the germline ends. The CDR3 DNA reads as TGTGCCAGTAGTATCACACAGGGCAATGAGCAGTTCTTC. Translated: CASSITQGNEQFF.

The chain links TRBV7-8 to TRBJ2-7; tentative D call: TRBD1 (6 bases). The CDR3 loop spans 13 amino acids. V was pared by 5 bases and J by 0 bases, with 8 bases between. CDR1 SGHVS and CDR2 FQNEAQ come from the germline V gene. CDR3 region: CASSQGPSYEQYF. Here the CDR3 DNA reads TGTGCCAGCAGCCAGGGGCCCTCCTACGAGCAGTACTTC. Looking up the rest from reference TRBV7-8 and TRBJ2-7 gives the full variable domain: GAGVSQSPRYKVAKRGQDVALRCDPISGHVSLFWYQQALGQGPEFLTYFQNEAQLDKSGLPSDRFFAERPEGSVSTLKIQRTQQEDSAVYLCASSQGPSYEQYFGPGTRLTVT.

The genes are TRBV5-1 and TRBJ2-7; tentatively, D is TRBD1 (7 bases). In germline, CDR1 is SGHRS, CDR2 YFSETQ. The CDR3 sequence is 14 residues long. V lost 4 bases and J 0 bases, leaving 11 bases between the germline ends. CDR3: CASSARDSSYEQYF. The DNA of the CDR3 is TGCGCCAGCAGCGCGCGGGACAGCTCCTACGAGCAGTACTTC.

The chain recombines TRBV11-2 with TRBJ2-7; D possibly corresponds to TRBD2 (5 bases). Germline V gene sequence: CDR1 SGHAT, CDR2 FQNNGV. Trimming took off 6 bases at V and 0 bases at J, with 9 bases between the two ends. The CDR3 is 13 amino acids. The CDR3 reads CASRDWSSYEQYF. CDR3 DNA: TGTGCCAGCAGGGACTGGAGCTCCTACGAGCAGTACTTC. Supplemented by reference TRBV11-2 and TRBJ2-7, the full variable domain reads EAGVAQSPRYKIIEKRQSVAFWCNPISGHATLYWYQQILGQGPKLLIQFQNNGVVDDSQLPKDRFSAERLKGVDSTLKIQPAKLEDSAVYLCASRDWSSYEQYFGPGTRLTVT.

The chain has TRBV9 and TRBJ1-4, with no clear D. V lost 0 bases, J lost 8 bases, and 17 bases lay in between. The germline V gene encodes CDR1 SGDLS and CDR2 YYNGEE. The CDR3 is made up of 16 amino acids. Here the CDR3 reads CASSVGVNDLGEKLFF. In DNA form, the CDR3 reads TGTGCCAGCAGCGTAGGCGTGAATGACCTCGGGGAAAAACTGTTTTTT.

J is TRBJ1-5 and V is TRBV28; D is perhaps TRBD1 (5 bases). Per the germline V gene, CDR1 is MDHEN and CDR2 is SYDVKM. Deletions cut 11 bases from V and 3 bases from J, with 14 bases between. The CDR3 runs to 13 residues. This chain's CDR3 is CAVLDNPNQPQHF. CDR3 DNA sequence: TGTGCCGTCTTGGACAACCCCAATCAGCCCCAGCATTTT.

The J gene is TRBJ2-7, the V gene TRBV4-2, with 7 nucleotides matching TRBD2. Per germline, CDR1 LGHNA and CDR2 YNFKEQ. CDR3 length: 16 amino acids. The V gene end was trimmed by 4 bases and the J gene end by 2 bases; junction bases not matched to a gene: 11. CDR3 protein: CASSPDGEGGTYEQYF. The DNA of the CDR3 is TGTGCCAGCAGCCCGGATGGGGAGGGAGGAACCTACGAGCAGTACTTC.

This clone was seen a handful of times. The chain uses TRBV6-1 and TRBJ2-7; 7 bases line up with TRBD1. The CDR3 consists of 12 residues. With 9 bases clipped from V and 2 bases from J, the junction kept 4 bases outside the gene matches. Germline CDR1 reads MNHNS; CDR2 reads SASEGT. CDR3 amino acids: CASHRGPYEQYF. Here the CDR3 DNA reads TGTGCCAGTCACAGGGGCCCCTACGAGCAGTACTTC.

The V call is TRBV29-1, the J call TRBJ2-1, with D possibly TRBD2 on 5 matching bases. The CDR3 spans 14 residues. CDR1 is SQVTM and CDR2 is ANQGSEA in the germline V gene. The ends were cut back, 0 bases at V and 2 bases at J, with 8 bases in the middle. In nucleotides, the CDR3 is TGCAGCGTTGAAGAACGGGATGCCTACAATGAGCAGTTCTTC. It is translated as CSVEERDAYNEQFF.

The genes are TRBV7-4 and TRBJ2-5; 14 bases align to TRBD2. Germline V gives CDR1 SGHVT, CDR2 SQSDAQ. V shed 5 bases, J shed 5 bases, and the junction held 13 bases outside the gene matches. This CDR3 spans 18 amino acids. CDR3 amino acids: CASSPHPGTSGGRETQYF. CDR3 DNA sequence: TGTGCCAGCAGCCCCCACCCCGGGACTAGCGGGGGACGGGAGACCCAGTACTTC. Full variable domain (missing parts from reference TRBV7-4 and TRBJ2-5): GAGVSQSPRYKVAKRGRDVALRCDSISGHVTLYWYRQTLGQGSEVLTYSQSDAQRDKSGRPSGRFSAERPERSVSTLKIQRTEQGDSAVYLCASSPHPGTSGGRETQYFGPGTRLLVL.

CDR3 loop: CAGGADSYNEQFF. CDR3 sequence (DNA): TGTGCGGGAGGCGCGGACTCCTACAATGAGCAGTTCTTC. J is TRBJ2-1 and V is TRBV28, with D possibly being TRBD2 (6 bases). CDR1 MDHEN and CDR2 SYDVKM come from the germline V gene. The CDR3 length is 13 residues.

V is TRBV11-2 and J is TRBJ2-7, with D unclear. V lost 3 bases and J 0 bases, leaving 12 bases between the germline ends. The germline CDR1 and CDR2 sequences are SGHAT and FQNNGV. The CDR3 length is 15 residues. The CDR3 spells CASSFSGLGSYEQYF. CDR3 bases: TGTGCCAGCAGCTTCTCGGGTTTAGGCTCCTACGAGCAGTACTTC. Full variable domain (remainder filled in from reference TRBV11-2 and TRBJ2-7): EAGVAQSPRYKIIEKRQSVAFWCNPISGHATLYWYQQILGQGPKLLIQFQNNGVVDDSQLPKDRFSAERLKGVDSTLKIQPAKLEDSAVYLCASSFSGLGSYEQYFGPGTRLTVT.

Notes on this clone: The sample carries other DNA sequences with the same CDR3. The chain employs TRBV5-1 and TRBJ2-7; unclear D gene. Germline lookup yields CDR1 SGHRS and CDR2 YFSETQ. V was pared by 0 bases and J by 0 bases, with 4 bases between. This CDR3 is 13 amino acids long. CDR3 coding DNA: TGCGCCAGCAGCTTGGGGAGCTCCTACGAGCAGTACTTC. Its translation: CASSLGSSYEQYF. Full variable domain (outside the CDR3, taken from reference TRBV5-1 and TRBJ2-7): KAGVTQTPRYLIKTRGQQVTLSCSPISGHRSVSWYQQTPGQGLQFLFEYFSETQRNKGNFPGRFSGRQFSNSRSEMNVSTLELGDSALYLCASSLGSSYEQYFGPGTRLTVT.

This rearrangement joins TRBV28 to TRBJ1-2; 7 bases match TRBD1. The CDR3 has 15 amino acids. The trim removed 3 bases at V and 7 bases at J, leaving 11 bases unmatched. Germline lookup yields CDR1 MDHEN and CDR2 SYDVKM. The CDR3 spells CASSFPQGVGGGYTF. The CDR3 nucleotides are TGTGCCAGCAGTTTCCCCCAGGGGGTAGGGGGTGGCTACACCTTC.

This chain joins TRBV9 and TRBJ1-2, with TRBD1 as a possible D gene (5 bases). V lost 0 bases and J 3 bases, leaving 12 bases between the germline ends. The length of the CDR3 is 15 residues. CDR1 SGDLS and CDR2 YYNGEE come from the germline V gene. The CDR3: CASSVGDTGDYGYTF. The DNA of the CDR3 is TGTGCCAGCAGCGTAGGGGATACAGGAGACTATGGCTACACCTTC.

DNA for the CDR3: TGTGCCAGCAGCTTACTCCCGGGACAGGGGGCGATCGGTGAAAAACTGTTTTTT. Encoded protein: CASSLLPGQGAIGEKLFF. This rearrangement joins TRBV7-9 to TRBJ1-4; 12 nucleotides agree with TRBD1. This CDR3 is built from 18 residues. V shed 2 bases, J shed 7 bases, and the junction held 11 bases outside the gene matches. Germline V CDR1 and CDR2: SEHNR, FQNEAQ (reference sequence).

V and J are TRBV7-6 and TRBJ2-7; tentative D call: TRBD2 (5 bases). Per germline, CDR1 SGHVS and CDR2 FNYEAQ. V dropped 0 bases and J dropped 4 bases, with 10 bases sitting between them. The CDR3 totals 14 residues. The CDR3 is CASSLAIRGYEQYF. DNA of the CDR3: TGTGCCAGCAGCTTAGCAATTCGAGGGTACGAGCAGTACTTC.

The V and J genes are TRBV9 and TRBJ2-7; D unclear. Trimming removed 0 bases from V and 3 bases from J, with 7 bases in between. Germline values: CDR1 SGDLS, CDR2 YYNGEE. This CDR3 spans 13 amino acids. CDR3 bases: TGTGCCAGCAGCGTAGACAGCTACTACGAGCAGTACTTC. As protein: CASSVDSYYEQYF.

The rearrangement uses TRBV4-3 and TRBJ1-4; unclear D gene. CDR3 size: 16 residues. The germline V gene has CDR1 LGHNA and CDR2 YSLEER. V was cut by 0 bases and J by 8 bases, with 16 bases left in between. This chain's CDR3 is CASSQDGGSEYEKLFF. Here the CDR3 DNA reads TGCGCCAGCAGCCAAGATGGCGGGTCAGAGTACGAAAAACTGTTTTTT.

CDR3 bases: TGTGCCAGCAGCGTCAGGGGGCGTGAGCAGTTCTTC. Translated, it gives CASSVRGREQFF. This sequence joins TRBV6-1 and TRBJ2-1; 8 positions agree with TRBD1. V gave up 6 bases and J gave up 9 bases; unmatched junction bases: 4. Per germline, CDR1 MNHNS and CDR2 SASEGT. The CDR3 runs to 12 residues.

The CDR3 sequence is CASSLSTVPPYEQYF. In DNA, the CDR3 is TGTGCCAGCAGTTTAAGCACAGTCCCTCCCTACGAGCAGTACTTC. The V gene is TRBV28, the J gene TRBJ2-7; no reliable D call. Germline CDR1 MDHEN, CDR2 SYDVKM. Trimming stripped 2 bases from V and 2 bases from J, with 13 bases between. This CDR3 has 15 residues.

This clone was seen only once. The rearrangement links TRBV19 to TRBJ2-1; 11 nucleotides agree with TRBD2. V lost 3 bases to trimming and J lost 15 bases; unmatched junction nucleotides: 10. The CDR3 sequence is 14 residues long. Germline loops: CDR1 LNHDA, CDR2 SQIVND (reference sequence). Here the CDR3 reads CASSITSGGPIAFF. DNA for the CDR3: TGTGCCAGTAGTATCACTAGCGGGGGCCCCATCGCGTTCTTC.

The chain is built from TRBV7-9 and TRBJ1-2; D is perhaps TRBD1 (6 bases). Trimming pared 3 bases from V and 0 bases from J, leaving 11 bases between. The V gene's germline CDR1 is SEHNR and CDR2 FQNEAQ (reference sequence). CDR3 length: 15 amino acids. CDR3 DNA: TGTGCCAGCAGCTTCGGGGGGGCAGCTAACTATGGCTACACCTTC. Translated: CASSFGGAANYGYTF. Combining the CDR3 with reference TRBV7-9 and TRBJ1-2 gives the whole variable domain DTGVSQNPRHKITKRGQNVTFRCDPISEHNRLYWYRQTLGQGPEFLTYFQNEAQLEKSRLLSDRFSAERPKGSFSTLEIQRTEQGDSAMYLCASSFGGAANYGYTFGSGTRLTVV.

The chain combines TRBV9 with TRBJ2-3; 11 nucleotides agree with TRBD2. V lost 6 bases, J lost 0 bases, and 6 bases stayed unmatched. The CDR3 contains 16 residues. CDR1 SGDLS and CDR2 YYNGEE come from the germline V gene. In DNA form, the CDR3 reads TGTGCCAGCACGAAGACTAGCGGGGTTAGCACAGATACGCAGTATTTT. Protein product: CASTKTSGVSTDTQYF.

V gene TRBV5-5 combines with J gene TRBJ1-2; D gene uncertain. V lost 3 bases, J lost 10 bases, and 22 bases lay in between. There are 15 residues in the CDR3. CDR1 and CDR2 from the germline V gene are SGHKS and YYEKEE (reference sequence). The chain's CDR3 is CASSSLRRPLPDYTF. The CDR3 nucleotides read TGTGCCAGCAGCTCCCTAAGGCGGCCGCTGCCCGACTACACCTTC.

The V and J genes are TRBV5-5 and TRBJ1-6; a possible D gene is TRBD1 (5 bases). Trimming stripped 0 bases from V and 8 bases from J, with 15 bases between. The length of the CDR3 is 16 residues. Germline V gene data show CDR1 as SGHKS and CDR2 as YYEKEE (reference sequence). The CDR3 DNA is TGTGCCAGCAGCTTGGGCAGGGACTACTTCGATTCACCCCTCCACTTT. Translated: CASSLGRDYFDSPLHF. Full variable domain (rest looked up from reference TRBV5-5 and TRBJ1-6): DAGVTQSPTHLIKTRGQQVTLRCSPISGHKSVSWYQQVLGQGPQFIFQYYEKEERGRGNFPDRFSARQFPNYSSELNVNALLLGDSALYLCASSLGRDYFDSPLHFGNGTRLTVT.

This rearrangement joins TRBV25-1 to TRBJ2-1, with D maybe TRBD1 (6 bases). The CDR3 length is 14 residues. Trimming took 2 bases from V and 7 from J, leaving 12 bases between them. Germline CDR1 is MGHDK and CDR2 is SYGVNS. CDR3 amino acids: CASSESRGGNEQFF. CDR3 bases: TGTGCCAGCAGTGAAAGTAGAGGGGGTAATGAGCAGTTCTTC.

CDR3 in DNA: TGTGCCAGCTCACCACTGATGAACGGTGATCCTGAGATGAACACTGAAGCTTTCTTT. It codes for CASSPLMNGDPEMNTEAFF. The chain joins TRBV18 to TRBJ1-1, with no clear D. CDR1 is KGHSH, CDR2 LQKENI, per germline. Between the trimmed V and J ends, which lost 1 base and 0 bases, there was a span of 21 bases. The CDR3 runs to 19 residues.